This T cell receptor (beta chain) is drawn from a study of blood T cells in healthy people across ages. A J-beta primer mix and a sample-barcoded 5' primer were used in a second PCR of roughly 6 to 11 cycles. Every cDNA was tagged by a template-switch adaptor with 12 random nucleotides. Via MiXCR, TCRdb re-called the 5' RACE reads, giving one row per CDR3 protein. The table shows 800,000 to 950,000 distinct CDR3 sequences, with about 29% occurring only once. After removal of 5 bases from V and 1 base from J, the junction contained 10 bases not matched to a gene. The CDR3 sequence is 19 residues long. The sample was also reused in another study, on T cells of mothers and their children. In that study: Samples came from a few healthy Caucasian mothers and their six children. Clones that were microchimeric and persistent were not detected among T cells.

The material sequenced was blood. The chain links TRBV12-3 or TRBV12-4 to TRBJ2-5, with 16 bases matching TRBD2. The clonotype originates from a woman in her thirties or forties in good health. DNA of the CDR3: TGTGCCAGCAGTCACCCCGGGACTAGCGGGGGGGCGGGCCAAGAGACCCAGTACTTC. This encodes CASSHPGTSGGAGQETQYF.